This T cell receptor (beta chain) originates from a study of shared clonotypes between healthy human individuals. Clones were read by immunoSEQ multiplex PCR, and TCRdb kept only the in-frame ones, dropping some. Of some 1,400,000 clones in the sample, roughly 97% were seen once. Germline CDR1 LNHDA, CDR2 SQIVND (reference sequence). This CDR3 is built from 17 residues. V lost 4 bases and J 4 bases, leaving 21 bases between the germline ends. V and J are TRBV19 and TRBJ2-3, with D possibly being TRBD1 (6 bases). The sample taken for sequencing was naive CD4+ T cells sorted from blood. Documented subset: CD45RA+ positively selected. The sequence was obtained from a man in his thirties or forties in good health. The CDR3 loop is CASSTLKQGKSADTQYF. Written as DNA, the CDR3 is TGTGCCAGTAGTACCCTCAAGCAGGGGAAGAGTGCAGATACGCAGTATTTT.